The next 16 T cell receptor beta chains were all read from a single sample in a study of blood T cell repertoires in COVID-19. Method: immunoSEQ multiplex PCR; TCRdb's copy keeps in-frame clones and lacks some. The sample holds over 350,000 clones; roughly 91% are singletons and the top ten take about 1.1%. The sample taken for sequencing was PBMCs or T cells enriched from blood (not recorded which). These receptors came from a woman aged 18-35 years who had recovered from COVID-19.

The V and J genes are TRBV6-5 and TRBJ2-7, with D perhaps TRBD1 (6 bases). The germline gives CDR1 MNHEY, CDR2 SVGAGI. The CDR3 sequence is 16 residues long. V was shortened by 0 bases and J by 0 bases, with 12 bases between the two germline ends. The CDR3 here is CASSYSAGQFSYEQYF. CDR3 sequence (DNA): TGTGCCAGCAGTTACTCGGCTGGACAGTTCTCCTACGAGCAGTACTTC.

Points on this clone: This sample also contains other DNA sequences that code for the same CDR3. This rearrangement joins TRBV6-5 to TRBJ1-1; tentative D call: TRBD1 (6 bases). This CDR3 is 13 amino acids long. The germline gives CDR1 MNHEY, CDR2 SVGAGI. The germline V and J ends were trimmed by 0 bases and 4 bases, with 6 bases remaining between them. The CDR3 protein is CASSYSGGTEAFF. CDR3 sequence (DNA): TGTGCCAGCAGTTACTCAGGGGGCACTGAAGCTTTCTTT.

The chain couples TRBV28 to TRBJ2-7, with 8 bases lining up with TRBD2. Germline CDR1 MDHEN, CDR2 SYDVKM. This CDR3 spans 14 amino acids. Trimming cost V 3 bases and J 3 bases; bases outside gene matches: 4. CDR3 amino acids: CASSLGGGHYEQYF. The CDR3 bases are TGTGCCAGCAGTTTGGGCGGGGGGCACTACGAGCAGTACTTC.

This clone was recorded a few times. The chain recombines TRBV7-2 with TRBJ2-7, with 7 bases identical to TRBD2. Per the germline V gene, CDR1 is SGHTA and CDR2 is FQGNSA. Trimming at V came to 3 bases and at J to 5 bases, leaving 10 bases not matched to a gene. This CDR3 comprises 15 residues. The CDR3 nucleotides read TGTGCCAGCAGCTTCAATCCGGGGGGAGTCAACGAGCAGTACTTC. It translates to CASSFNPGGVNEQYF. The variable domain in full, with the rest retrieved from reference TRBV7-2 and TRBJ2-7, is GAGVSQSPSNKVTEKGKDVELRCDPISGHTALYWYRQSLGQGLEFLIYFQGNSAPDKSGLPSDRFSAERTGGSVSTLTIQRTQQEDSAVYLCASSFNPGGVNEQYFGPGTRLTVT.

The chain uses TRBV9 and TRBJ2-3; D is possibly TRBD2 (5 bases). CDR1 is SGDLS, CDR2 YYNGEE, per germline. This CDR3 spans 16 amino acids. V was trimmed by 1 base and J by 5 bases, leaving 17 bases between them. CDR3 DNA sequence: TGTGCCAGCAGCGTAAGTCAGGCTGGCCGGGGAGATACGCAGTATTTT. It specifies CASSVSQAGRGDTQYF.

The V gene is TRBV2, the J gene TRBJ2-7; 10 nucleotides match TRBD2. The germline V gene encodes CDR1 SNHLY and CDR2 FYNNEI. The V and J ends lost 4 bases and 5 bases, in that order; junction bases with no gene match: 5. The CDR3 has 14 amino acids. The CDR3 DNA reads as TGTGCCAGCAGTGCAGCGGGGGGGCCCCACGAGCAGTACTTC. This translates into CASSAAGGPHEQYF.

This clone has just a few counts. The CDR3 region has the DNA TGCAGCGTTGCCGAATGGGACAGGGCTAACTATGGCTACACCTTC. Its protein is CSVAEWDRANYGYTF. The rearrangement joins TRBV29-1 to TRBJ1-2, with 9 nucleotides matching TRBD1. The V gene's germline CDR1 is SQVTM and CDR2 ANQGSEA. The V and J ends lost 4 bases and 0 bases, in that order; junction bases with no gene match: 6. This CDR3 has 15 amino acids. Together with reference TRBV29-1 and TRBJ1-2, the CDR3 gives the full variable domain: SAVISQKPSRDICQRGTSLTIQCQVDSQVTMMFWYRQQPGQSLTLIATANQGSEATYESGFVIDKFPISRPNLTFSTLTVSNMSPEDSSIYLCSVAEWDRANYGYTFGSGTRLTVV.

The rearrangement joins TRBV6-5 to TRBJ2-3; no definite D call. The V end lost 0 bases, the J end lost 4 bases, and 8 bases lay between the germline ends. The CDR3 has 14 residues. Germline loops: CDR1 MNHEY, CDR2 SVGAGI. For the CDR3, the DNA is TGTGCCAGCAGTTACTCGAGAAATGCAGATACGCAGTATTTT. Its protein product is CASSYSRNADTQYF.

The chain combines TRBV7-9 with TRBJ2-2; TRBD1 is a possible D gene (5 bases). Trimming removed 5 bases from V and 6 bases from J, with 13 bases in between. The V gene's germline CDR1 is SEHNR and CDR2 FQNEAQ (reference sequence). The CDR3 loop spans 14 amino acids. As DNA, the CDR3 is TGTGCCAGCAGCCCAAATGACAGCCCCGGGGAGCTGTTTTTT. Its translation is CASSPNDSPGELFF.

CDR3 residues: CASSQVLYEQYF. The CDR3 DNA follows: TGTGCCAGCAGCCAAGTCCTCTACGAGCAGTACTTC. This chain uses TRBV3-1 (or the pseudogene TRBV3-2) with TRBJ2-7; no definite D call. CDR1 is LGHDT and CDR2 is YNNKEL in the germline V gene (reference sequence). V lost 1 base and J lost 3, with 4 bases in between. The CDR3 totals 12 residues.

This chain uses TRBV19 with TRBJ2-1; TRBD2 is a possible D gene (6 bases). The germline V and J ends were trimmed by 5 bases and 6 bases, with 11 bases remaining between them. CDR1 is LNHDA and CDR2 is SQIVND in the germline V gene (reference sequence). This CDR3 is 13 amino acids long. The CDR3 DNA reads as TGTGCCAGTAGTTTTGTCGGGGGCAATGAGCAGTTCTTC. Its protein product is CASSFVGGNEQFF.

In this sample, this clone turned up once. This rearrangement joins TRBV9 to TRBJ1-1; D not resolved. This CDR3 comprises 15 residues. Per germline, CDR1 SGDLS and CDR2 YYNGEE. Trimming cost V 0 bases and J 2 bases, with 11 bases left between them. DNA of the CDR3: TGTGCCAGCAGCGTAGCTATGGAGGCAAACACTGAAGCTTTCTTT. Its translation is CASSVAMEANTEAFF.

The genes are TRBV5-6 and TRBJ1-2; 8 bases agree with TRBD1. This CDR3 region has 15 residues. The germline V gene encodes CDR1 SGHDT and CDR2 YYEEEE. Trimming cost V 4 bases and J 8 bases; bases outside gene matches: 13. CDR3 coding DNA: TGTGCCAGCAGCCCCAGGACAGGGATAGCGGGCGGCTACACCTTC. This sequence encodes CASSPRTGIAGGYTF.

The rearrangement links TRBV7-2 to TRBJ2-4, with D possibly matching TRBD2 (6 bases). This CDR3 region has 14 residues. The V end lost 5 bases, the J end lost 5 bases, and 13 bases lay between the germline ends. Germline values: CDR1 SGHTA, CDR2 FQGNSA. In DNA form, the CDR3 reads TGTGCCAGCAGCCCGCCTAGCGTGCAAAACATTCAGTACTTC. It encodes CASSPPSVQNIQYF.

The chain joins TRBV10-2 to TRBJ2-7, with 9 bases identical to TRBD1. The CDR3 has 17 residues. J was trimmed by 5 bases and V by 8 bases; bases with no gene match: 19. Per the germline V gene, CDR1 is WSHSY and CDR2 is SAAADI. The DNA for the CDR3 is TGCGCCAGCGAGGGCCGTGGGGGGGACAGGGTAATCAACGAGCAGTACTTC. Translated, it gives CASEGRGGDRVINEQYF.

V is TRBV9 and J is TRBJ1-1, with D possibly being TRBD1 (5 bases). The V end was cut by 4 bases, the J end by 4 bases, with 14 bases between. There are 14 residues in the CDR3. CDR1 SGDLS and CDR2 YYNGEE come from the germline V gene. The CDR3 here is CASSPAGGSTEAFF. The CDR3 DNA sequence: TGTGCCAGCAGCCCAGCCGGGGGTAGCACTGAAGCTTTCTTT.